Presented here are 29 T cell receptor beta chains from one specimen sequenced in a study of T cells in Graves' hyperthyroidism and ophthalmopathy. RNA transcripts served as the template for amplifying TCR beta CDR3 regions. RT-PCR in the first round (using the HTBI primer set) targeted the TCR CDR3. TCRdb independently ran MiXCR on the multiplex PCR reads; one entry per CDR3 protein. The sample records more than 550,000 distinct CDR3 sequences, under 20% being singletons. Material for sequencing was blood. These receptors originate from a woman in her forties or fifties with Graves' hyperthyroidism that later progressed to Graves' ophthalmopathy.

There are many counts of this clonotype. The V gene is TRBV9, the J gene TRBJ1-1; D unclear. The germline V gene encodes CDR1 SGDLS and CDR2 YYNGEE. The CDR3 contains 13 residues. Trimming removed 4 bases from V and 3 bases from J, with 10 bases in between. The CDR3 DNA reads as TGTGCCAGCAGCCTAGAGTTATACACTGAAGCTTTCTTT. Translation gives CASSLELYTEAFF. Full variable domain (outside the CDR3, taken from reference TRBV9 and TRBJ1-1): DSGVTQTPKHLITATGQRVTLRCSPRSGDLSVYWYQQSLDQGLQFLIQYYNGEERAKGNILERFSAQQFPDLHSELNLSSLELGDSALYFCASSLELYTEAFFGQGTRLTVV.

V gene TRBV7-2 combines with J gene TRBJ2-5, with 8 positions matching TRBD2. Unmatched junction bases numbered 10, after V lost 3 bases and J lost 1 base. CDR1 and CDR2 from the germline V gene are SGHTA and FQGNSA. This CDR3 comprises 17 residues. CDR3: CASSFLGSGAIQETQYF. As DNA, the CDR3 is TGTGCCAGCAGCTTCCTGGGTAGCGGGGCCATCCAAGAGACCCAGTACTTC.

V usage is TRBV19 and J usage is TRBJ2-5; 12 bases map to TRBD2. V lost 6 bases, J lost 0 bases, and 2 bases stayed unmatched. CDR3 length equals 15 residues. Germline CDR1 LNHDA, CDR2 SQIVND (reference sequence). The CDR3 spells CASRTSGGHQETQYF. CDR3 coding DNA: TGTGCCAGTAGAACTAGCGGGGGGCACCAAGAGACCCAGTACTTC.

This clonotype showed up just a few times. This CDR3 reads CASTSSRVRNGYTF. In DNA, the CDR3 is TGTGCCAGCACCTCCAGTAGGGTGCGGAATGGCTACACCTTC. The chain joins TRBV7-9 to TRBJ1-2, with D uncertain. V lost 7 bases, J lost 6 bases, and 18 bases lay in between. This CDR3 comprises 14 residues. Germline assignment: CDR1 SEHNR and CDR2 FQNEAQ (reference sequence).

V is TRBV18 and J is TRBJ1-1; no clear D. V gave up 4 bases and J gave up 1 base, with 16 bases separating them. Germline V CDR1 and CDR2: KGHSH, LQKENI. This CDR3 contains 16 residues. The CDR3 nucleotides read TGTGCCAGCTCACGGGAGGCAATACTTAAGAACACTGAAGCTTTCTTT. Protein: CASSREAILKNTEAFF.

V and J are TRBV6-2 or TRBV6-3 and TRBJ1-1; D unresolved. This CDR3 is 17 amino acids long. V was pared by 0 bases and J by 0 bases, with 14 bases between. Per the germline V gene, CDR1 is MNHEY and CDR2 is SVGEGT. This CDR3 reads CASSYSIGRFMNTEAFF. CDR3 DNA: TGTGCCAGCAGTTACTCGATAGGCAGGTTCATGAACACTGAAGCTTTCTTT.

This clonotype was detected ten times or more. The chain has TRBV30 and TRBJ1-1, with TRBD1 matching over 8 bases. The ends lost 0 bases at V and 4 bases at J; junction bases unmatched: 10. CDR1 GTSNPN and CDR2 SVGIG come from the germline V gene (reference sequence). The CDR3 spans 16 residues. In DNA, the CDR3 is TGTGCCTGGAGTGTATCGACAGGGGAAATGGTCACTGAAGCTTTCTTT. Translated, it gives CAWSVSTGEMVTEAFF.

The chain combines TRBV5-1 with TRBJ2-4, with 7 bases fitting TRBD2. After removal of 0 bases from V and 1 base from J, the junction contained 16 bases not matched to a gene. This CDR3 is built from 20 residues. CDR1 SGHRS and CDR2 YFSETQ come from the germline V gene. CDR3 DNA: TGCGCCAGCAGCTTGGCCACAGGAAGCGGGGTAAATGGGGCCAAAAACATTCAGTACTTC. Its protein is CASSLATGSGVNGAKNIQYF.

This clonotype has ten or more counts. V usage is TRBV3-1 and J usage is TRBJ1-6, with TRBD1 matching over 9 bases. The CDR3 sequence is 14 residues long. With V trimmed by 1 base and J by 10 bases, 2 bases remained unmatched. Germline CDR1 is LGHDT and CDR2 is YNNKEL (reference sequence). The CDR3 here is CASSQGQGVSPLHF. The CDR3 DNA reads as TGTGCCAGCAGCCAAGGACAGGGGGTATCACCCCTCCACTTT.

Ten or more counts support this clonotype. The gene calls are TRBV11-2 and TRBJ2-5; tentative D call: TRBD2 (5 bases). The CDR3 loop spans 12 amino acids. CDR1 is SGHAT, CDR2 FQNNGV, per germline. V shed 4 bases and J shed 7 bases, with 10 bases lying between them. The CDR3 loop is CASSSRGGTQYF. The CDR3 coding sequence is TGTGCCAGCAGCTCACGAGGAGGGACCCAGTACTTC. The full variable domain, completed using reference TRBV11-2 and TRBJ2-5, is EAGVAQSPRYKIIEKRQSVAFWCNPISGHATLYWYQQILGQGPKLLIQFQNNGVVDDSQLPKDRFSAERLKGVDSTLKIQPAKLEDSAVYLCASSSRGGTQYFGPGTRLLVL.

This clonotype was detected only a few times. The J gene is TRBJ1-2, the V gene TRBV3-1, with 7 positions matching TRBD1. The ends lost 0 bases at V and 8 bases at J; junction bases unmatched: 6. The CDR3 has 14 amino acids. Germline loops: CDR1 LGHDT, CDR2 YNNKEL (reference sequence). CDR3 residues: CASSQDNRGRGYTF. In nucleotides, the CDR3 is TGTGCCAGCAGCCAAGATAACAGGGGTCGCGGCTACACCTTC.

This chain joins TRBV6-2 or TRBV6-3 and TRBJ2-1; the match to TRBD2 covers 7 bases. V trimming: 7 bases; J trimming: 1 base; junction bases outside the gene matches: 10. CDR3 length: 16 amino acids. Germline V gene data show CDR1 as MNHEY and CDR2 as SVGEGT. The CDR3 DNA follows: TGTGCCAGCACCTCCGACCCCGGGAGGTCCTACAATGAGCAGTTCTTC. Protein product: CASTSDPGRSYNEQFF.

This clonotype was counted between two and nine times. The chain has TRBV19 and TRBJ1-1; D ambiguous. CDR1 is LNHDA, CDR2 SQIVND, per germline (reference sequence). V lost 3 bases and J lost 3, with 8 bases in between. CDR3 length: 13 amino acids. The CDR3 nucleotides are TGTGCCAGTAGTATTAGGGAGTACACTGAAGCTTTCTTT. The encoded protein is CASSIREYTEAFF.

The chain couples TRBV5-1 to TRBJ2-7; perhaps TRBD1 as D (6 bases). The CDR3 runs 15 residues. Germline assignment: CDR1 SGHRS and CDR2 YFSETQ. V lost 0 bases and J lost 2, with 12 bases in between. As DNA, the CDR3 is TGCGCCAGCAGCTTGGCCCAGGGGATGGCCTACGAGCAGTACTTC. This gives the protein CASSLAQGMAYEQYF.

The CDR3 DNA follows: TGTGCCAGCAGTCCGGGACTAGCTATGTACAATGAGCAGTTCTTC. This translates into CASSPGLAMYNEQFF. The genes are TRBV7-3 and TRBJ2-1, with 9 bases lining up with TRBD2. Germline V gene data show CDR1 as SGHTA and CDR2 as FQGTGA. V lost 6 bases, J lost 4 bases, and 7 bases stayed unmatched. This CDR3 is 15 amino acids long. Drawing the rest from reference TRBV7-3 and TRBJ2-1, the complete variable domain is GAGVSQTPSNKVTEKGKYVELRCDPISGHTALYWYRQSLGQGPEFLIYFQGTGAADDSGLPNDRFFAVRPEGSVSTLKIQRTERGDSAVYLCASSPGLAMYNEQFFGPGTRLTVL.

This clonotype came up many times. J is TRBJ2-3 and V is TRBV5-1; TRBD1 matches at 7 bases. V lost 6 bases to trimming and J lost 5 bases; unmatched junction nucleotides: 9. Germline loops: CDR1 SGHRS, CDR2 YFSETQ. CDR3 size: 14 residues. The CDR3 sequence: CASTPGQSLDTQYF. The CDR3 region has the DNA TGCGCCAGCACGCCGGGACAGTCCTTAGATACGCAGTATTTT.

This clonotype was picked up a small number of times. This chain joins TRBV20-1 and TRBJ1-1; TRBD1 matches at 8 bases. Germline CDR1 is DFQATT and CDR2 is SNEGSKA (reference sequence). The CDR3 runs to 16 residues. The ends lost 3 bases at V and 5 bases at J; junction bases unmatched: 14. CDR3 nucleotide sequence: TGCAGTGCTAGCAGGTCCGGCGACAGGGGTTTTACTGAAGCTTTCTTT. This gives the protein CSASRSGDRGFTEAFF.

This clonotype was counted only a few times. The J gene is TRBJ1-1, the V gene TRBV4-1, with D possibly being TRBD1 (5 bases). The ends were cut back, 4 bases at V and 0 bases at J, with 15 bases in the middle. Germline CDR1 is MGHRA and CDR2 is YSYEKL. This CDR3 spans 16 amino acids. In DNA, the CDR3 is TGCGCCAGCAGCCCGGAGAGGGGCAGGCTGAACACTGAAGCTTTCTTT. It codes for CASSPERGRLNTEAFF.

This clonotype was observed many times. The genes are TRBV3-1 and TRBJ2-1; 9 positions match TRBD2. Trimming cost V 3 bases and J 7 bases; bases outside gene matches: 10. The CDR3 is made up of 16 amino acids. Germline V gives CDR1 LGHDT, CDR2 YNNKEL (reference sequence). The CDR3 DNA reads TGTGCCAGCAGCCATATTAGCGGGGGACGGGGGAATGAGCAGTTCTTC. Translating gives CASSHISGGRGNEQFF.

This clonotype appeared a few times. The J gene is TRBJ2-3, the V gene TRBV24-1; 12 nucleotides align to TRBD1. The CDR3 has 16 amino acids. Trimming cost V 5 bases and J 4 bases; bases outside gene matches: 6. From germline, CDR1 is KGHDR and CDR2 SFDVKD. The CDR3 sequence is CATSGPGQGASDTQYF. The CDR3 DNA reads TGTGCCACCAGTGGCCCGGGACAGGGGGCGTCAGATACGCAGTATTTT.

The chain is built from TRBV10-3 and TRBJ2-7; D is unclear. The CDR3 has 12 amino acids. Germline lookup yields CDR1 ENHRY and CDR2 SYGVKD. The V and J ends lost 5 bases and 3 bases respectively, with 8 bases between them. The CDR3, as DNA: TGTGCCATCAGTCCCGACAACTACGAGCAGTACTTC. Its translation: CAISPDNYEQYF.

This clonotype has only a few counts. The chain employs TRBV12-3 or TRBV12-4 and TRBJ1-6; possible D gene TRBD1, 5 bases. With 3 bases removed from V and 10 bases from J, the gap between germline ends came to 19 bases. CDR3 length equals 16 residues. The CDR3 region has the DNA TGTGCCAGCAGTTTTCGTTCGGGCAGGGAAGGCTCACCCCTCCACTTT. Amino acids: CASSFRSGREGSPLHF.

This clonotype showed up many times. The chain combines TRBV27 with TRBJ1-5; 8 nucleotides align to TRBD1. There are 17 residues in the CDR3. The germline V gene encodes CDR1 MNHEY and CDR2 SMNVEV (reference sequence). V lost 3 bases to trimming and J lost 2 bases; unmatched junction nucleotides: 9. This CDR3 reads CASSFRQGHIGNQPQHF. Here the CDR3 DNA reads TGTGCCAGCAGTTTTCGACAGGGGCATATCGGCAATCAGCCCCAGCATTTT.

This clonotype was picked up many times. The V gene is TRBV6-1, the J gene TRBJ2-1, with a tentative D call TRBD1 (6 bases). V was trimmed by 6 bases and J by 8 bases, leaving 17 bases between them. This CDR3 region has 14 residues. Germline V CDR1 and CDR2: MNHNS, SASEGT. The chain's CDR3 is CASSYRAAVDEQFF. The CDR3 DNA reads TGTGCCAGCAGCTACAGGGCGGCGGTGGATGAGCAGTTCTTC.

The chain carries TRBV11-2 and TRBJ2-4, with 9 bases fitting TRBD1. Germline V gene sequence: CDR1 SGHAT, CDR2 FQNNGV. Trimming removed 4 bases from V and 1 base from J; junction bases left unmatched: 11. This CDR3 region has 18 residues. CDR3 residues: CASSWRGNRGPAKNIQYF. DNA for the CDR3: TGTGCCAGCAGCTGGCGGGGAAACAGGGGGCCGGCCAAAAACATTCAGTACTTC.

This clonotype was detected many times. V is TRBV7-9 and J is TRBJ2-7, with D possibly called TRBD1 or TRBD2 (5 bases each). The V end was cut by 3 bases, the J end by 3 bases, with 9 bases between. The germline gives CDR1 SEHNR, CDR2 FQNEAQ (reference sequence). This CDR3 contains 13 residues. In DNA, the CDR3 is TGTGCCAGCAGCTTGGGGGATCGCTACGAGCAGTACTTC. Amino acids: CASSLGDRYEQYF.

There are a few counts of this clonotype. This chain connects TRBV27 to TRBJ2-1; weak D call: TRBD2 (8 bases). CDR1 is MNHEY, CDR2 SMNVEV, per germline (reference sequence). The CDR3 sequence is 18 residues long. The V end lost 6 bases, the J end lost 0 bases, and 21 bases lay between the germline ends. CDR3 DNA sequence: TGTGCCAGCAGAATAGTTGGAGCGGGGGACAGCTCCTACAATGAGCAGTTCTTC. This sequence encodes CASRIVGAGDSSYNEQFF.

The chain employs TRBV5-1 and TRBJ2-1; TRBD2 is a possible D gene (5 bases). This CDR3 has 17 amino acids. CDR1 SGHRS and CDR2 YFSETQ come from the germline V gene. Trimming took 4 bases from V and 3 from J, leaving 20 bases between them. The CDR3 reads CASSPDLSPPYYNEQFF. The CDR3 bases are TGCGCCAGCAGCCCGGACTTGAGCCCCCCATACTACAATGAGCAGTTCTTC.

This clonotype has just a few counts. The rearrangement uses TRBV29-1 and TRBJ1-4; tentatively, D is TRBD1 (5 bases). The germline CDR1 and CDR2 sequences are SQVTM and ANQGSEA. CDR3 length: 15 residues. V lost 1 base and J lost 4, with 13 bases in between. The CDR3 loop is CSVEGQGEGNEKLFF. For the CDR3, the DNA is TGCAGCGTTGAAGGGCAGGGCGAGGGTAATGAAAAACTGTTTTTT.